This T cell receptor (beta chain) was observed in a study of blood T cell repertoires in COVID-19. Whole-study context: Sites across the United States, Italy and Spain contributed samples from acute and convalescent COVID-19.

In its sample, this clone was seen once. Assay: immunoSEQ multiplex PCR; the TCRdb copy retains only in-frame clones and omits some. The sample consists of about 59,000 clones, roughly 80% of them appearing once. The CDR3 totals 14 residues. In germline, CDR1 is SGDLS, CDR2 YYNGEE. Between the trimmed V and J ends, which lost 3 bases and 3 bases, there was a span of 11 bases. V usage is TRBV9 and J usage is TRBJ2-3; a weak D match, TRBD2 (6 bases). Material for sequencing was peripheral blood. This receptor was identified in a woman aged 65 to 85 with acute or convalescent COVID-19. CDR3 protein: CASSGGLGTDTQYF. DNA for the CDR3: TGTGCCAGCAGCGGGGGACTTGGGACAGATACGCAGTATTTT. The full variable domain, its missing parts supplied by reference TRBV9 and TRBJ2-3, is DSGVTQTPKHLITATGQRVTLRCSPRSGDLSVYWYQQSLDQGLQFLIQYYNGEERAKGNILERFSAQQFPDLHSELNLSSLELGDSALYFCASSGGLGTDTQYFGPGTRLTVL.